Presented here are 21 T cell receptor beta chains from one specimen sequenced in a study of T cells in localized non-small cell lung cancer. The table came from immunoSEQ multiplex PCR; TCRdb's copy has only in-frame clones and leaves some out. This sample has roughly 1,200 clones, with roughly 25% found just once. This sample comprised normal lung tissue next to the tumor, obtained before any cancer treatment. These TCRs come from a male donor aged 60 or over with stage I lung adenocarcinoma.

The chain has TRBV25-1 and TRBJ2-2; no definite D call. This CDR3 spans 17 amino acids. Germline loops: CDR1 MGHDK, CDR2 SYGVNS. The germline V and J ends were trimmed by 1 base and 1 base, with 13 bases remaining between them. The CDR3 DNA sequence: TGTGCCAGCAGTGAATCTATGGATACCTTGAACACCGGGGAGCTGTTTTTT. As protein: CASSESMDTLNTGELFF.

Written as DNA, the CDR3 is TGTGCCAGCAGCCAAGGGGGCAGGGCCGGTGGCTACACCTTC. This gives the protein CASSQGGRAGGYTF. The chain couples TRBV14 to TRBJ1-2; D may be TRBD1 (5 bases). The CDR3 runs to 14 residues. Trimming removed 1 base at V and 7 bases at J, with 13 bases between. Per the germline V gene, CDR1 is SGHDN and CDR2 is FVKESK.

The chain combines TRBV9 with TRBJ1-5, with D possibly matching TRBD1 (6 bases). V lost 6 bases and J lost 6, with 16 bases in between. Germline assignment: CDR1 SGDLS and CDR2 YYNGEE. CDR3 length: 14 residues. CDR3 sequence reads: CASNNREGGQPQHF. CDR3 coding DNA: TGTGCCAGCAATAACAGGGAGGGGGGTCAGCCCCAGCATTTT.

V usage is TRBV18 and J usage is TRBJ2-4, with D possibly being TRBD2 (6 bases). The CDR3 runs 15 residues. The V end lost 3 bases, the J end lost 3 bases, and 12 bases lay between the germline ends. Germline V gene lookup returns CDR1 KGHSH and CDR2 LQKENI. The CDR3 loop is CASSPPGGFKNIQYF. The CDR3 DNA follows: TGTGCCAGCTCACCGCCAGGAGGGTTCAAAAACATTCAGTACTTC.

The chain joins TRBV14 to TRBJ1-3; D ambiguous. Germline lookup yields CDR1 SGHDN and CDR2 FVKESK. The ends were cut back, 2 bases at V and 0 bases at J, with 8 bases in the middle. The CDR3 is 15 residues long. This CDR3 is CASSQQDNSGNTIYF. CDR3 DNA sequence: TGTGCCAGCAGCCAACAAGACAACTCTGGAAACACCATATATTTT.

The chain joins TRBV6-8 to TRBJ2-7; TRBD2 agrees at 9 bases. The germline V gene has CDR1 MNHGY and CDR2 SAAAGT. V trimming: 2 bases; J trimming: 2 bases; junction bases outside the gene matches: 7. CDR3 length equals 16 residues. The CDR3: CASSYESSGIAYEQYF. As DNA, the CDR3 is TGTGCCAGCAGTTACGAATCTAGCGGGATTGCCTACGAGCAGTACTTC.

By sample share, this clone is large. This sequence joins TRBV6-8 and TRBJ1-3; D unclear. V lost 0 bases and J lost 9, with 15 bases in between. Per the germline V gene, CDR1 is MNHGY and CDR2 is SAAAGT. The CDR3 has 15 amino acids. The CDR3 loop is CASSYSYQTGSTIYF. The CDR3 DNA sequence: TGTGCCAGCAGTTACTCGTATCAAACGGGGTCCACCATATATTTT.

The chain couples TRBV11-3 to TRBJ2-2, with D possibly matching TRBD1 (5 bases). CDR3 size: 15 residues. V lost 1 base, J lost 3 bases, and 9 bases lay in between. The germline V gene has CDR1 SGHNT and CDR2 YENEEA. CDR3 region: CASSLVAGYTGELFF. CDR3 nucleotides: TGTGCCAGCAGCTTAGTGGCAGGGTACACCGGGGAGCTGTTTTTT.

The chain is built from TRBV29-1 and TRBJ2-3, with 9 bases matching TRBD1. The junction had 8 bases not matched to a gene; V was cut back by 7 bases and J by 0 bases. The CDR3 spans 15 residues. Germline-derived CDR1 and CDR2 are SQVTM and ANQGSEA. Written as DNA, the CDR3 is TGCAGCGCAACGACAGGGGGTCATAGCACAGATACGCAGTATTTT. Its protein product is CSATTGGHSTDTQYF.

The rearrangement links TRBV11-1 to TRBJ2-1, with D unclear. Germline V gene lookup returns CDR1 SGHAT and CDR2 FQDESV (reference sequence). The V end lost 4 bases, the J end lost 1 base, and 14 bases lay between the germline ends. The CDR3 loop spans 16 amino acids. The CDR3 bases are TGTGCCAGCAGCTCTTCCATCCCGTATTCCTACAATGAGCAGTTCTTC. Protein product: CASSSSIPYSYNEQFF.

This clone was picked up a small number of times. The rearrangement joins TRBV28 to TRBJ2-7; D call uncertain. Germline-derived CDR1 and CDR2 are MDHEN and SYDVKM. The CDR3 covers 15 residues. V was pared by 6 bases and J by 6 bases, with 21 bases between. CDR3 nucleotides: TGTGCCAGCAGGCCTTTAAGCCCGAGGTTGTTCGAGCAGTACTTC. Translated, it gives CASRPLSPRLFEQYF.

This clone was counted only a few times. V gene TRBV30 combines with J gene TRBJ2-2; D not resolved. This CDR3 has 12 residues. Germline CDR1 reads GTSNPN; CDR2 reads SVGIG (reference sequence). With 1 base removed from V and 8 bases from J, the gap between germline ends came to 8 bases. CDR3 in amino acids: CAWSGNIGELFF. CDR3 sequence (DNA): TGTGCCTGGAGTGGTAACATAGGGGAGCTGTTTTTT. Full variable domain (rest looked up from reference TRBV30 and TRBJ2-2): SQTIHQWPATLVQPVGSPLSLECTVEGTSNPNLYWYRQAAGRGLQLLFYSVGIGQISSEVPQNLSASRPQDRQFILSSKKLLLSDSGFYLCAWSGNIGELFFGEGSRLTVL.

This clone qualifies as large. One end of the junction does not line up with germline, which may come from a read error. The rearrangement links TRBV6-8 to TRBJ2-3, with 10 bases matching TRBD2. The germline gives CDR1 MNHGY, CDR2 SAAAGT. CDR3 length: 16 residues. The CDR3: CASSDSPSGGADTQYF. The CDR3 DNA sequence: TGTGCCAGCAGTGACTCTCCCAGCGGGGGGGCAGATACGCAGTATTTT.

This clone is labeled as large. The chain uses TRBV28 and TRBJ1-4, with a tentative D call TRBD1 (5 bases). Germline loops: CDR1 MDHEN, CDR2 SYDVKM. Trimming took off 3 bases at V and 8 bases at J, with 13 bases between the two ends. This CDR3 contains 14 residues. The CDR3 DNA is TGTGCCAGCAGTTTTGGCGACAGTCAGGAAAAACTGTTTTTT. Its translation: CASSFGDSQEKLFF.

The V gene is TRBV28, the J gene TRBJ1-2; 9 bases align to TRBD1. The CDR3 runs 17 residues. CDR1 MDHEN and CDR2 SYDVKM come from the germline V gene. The J segment lost 4 bases and the V segment lost 4 bases, leaving 13 bases of the junction unmatched. The CDR3 DNA reads as TGTGCCAGCAGTTCTAGTACGAGGACAGGGGCTTTCTATGGCTACACCTTC. Translating gives CASSSSTRTGAFYGYTF.

This clone showed up just a few times. The chain is built from TRBV28 and TRBJ2-7; the match to TRBD1 covers 9 bases. This CDR3 is built from 15 residues. V lost 6 bases, J lost 0 bases, and 6 bases stayed unmatched. CDR1 and CDR2 from the germline V gene are MDHEN and SYDVKM. CDR3 loop: CASSIDRGFSYEQYF. The DNA of the CDR3 is TGTGCCAGCAGCATCGACAGGGGGTTCTCCTACGAGCAGTACTTC.

In this sample, this clone is medium-sized. The chain couples TRBV4-1 to TRBJ2-6; D is unclear. V lost 0 bases to trimming and J lost 0 bases, with 6 bases between them. Germline CDR1 reads MGHRA; CDR2 reads YSYEKL. The CDR3 extends over 16 amino acids. The CDR3 sequence: CASSQDYPSGANVLTF. CDR3 nucleotide sequence: TGCGCCAGCAGCCAAGATTATCCCTCTGGGGCCAACGTCCTGACTTTC.

The table lists this clone with a few counts. The chain carries TRBV11-3 and TRBJ1-1; 8 bases fit TRBD1. Germline CDR1 and CDR2: SGHNT and YENEEA. Unmatched junction bases numbered 6, after V lost 5 bases and J lost 1 base. This CDR3 contains 15 residues. CDR3 nucleotide sequence: TGTGCCAGCAGCCCGCGGACAGGGAGGAACACTGAAGCTTTCTTT. Amino acid sequence: CASSPRTGRNTEAFF.

The chain carries TRBV18 and TRBJ1-3; possible D gene TRBD1, 6 bases. V was clipped by 4 bases and J by 4 bases, with 14 bases between them. Germline CDR1 is KGHSH and CDR2 is LQKENI. The CDR3 is made up of 15 amino acids. CDR3 in DNA: TGTGCCAGCTCACAAACGGACAGCTCAGGAAACACCATATATTTT. Translating gives CASSQTDSSGNTIYF. The variable domain in full, completed from reference TRBV18 and TRBJ1-3, reads NAGVMQNPRHLVRRRGQEARLRCSPMKGHSHVYWYRQLPEEGLKFMVYLQKENIIDESGMPKERFSAEFPKEGPSILRIQQVVRGDSAAYFCASSQTDSSGNTIYFGEGSWLTVV.

By sample fraction, this clone is large. The chain combines TRBV9 with TRBJ2-7, with 9 bases lining up with TRBD1. The CDR3 is 15 amino acids. Trimming cost V 3 bases and J 3 bases; bases outside gene matches: 7. CDR1 SGDLS and CDR2 YYNGEE come from the germline V gene. The CDR3 DNA sequence: TGTGCCAGCAGCGGAACAGGGGGCGCAGTCTACGAGCAGTACTTC. Translation gives CASSGTGGAVYEQYF.

The chain uses TRBV11-3 and TRBJ1-1; possible D gene TRBD1, 5 bases. V shed 5 bases and J shed 0 bases, with 13 bases lying between them. Germline V lookup: CDR1 SGHNT, CDR2 YENEEA. The CDR3 is 15 amino acids. The CDR3 loop is CASSAQTVMNTEAFF. The CDR3 DNA follows: TGTGCCAGCAGCGCCCAGACAGTCATGAACACTGAAGCTTTCTTT.